This T cell receptor beta chain appears in the sequencing data of a study of beta chain features in type 1 diabetes. Overall study results and limits: The naive, central memory and Treg TCRB repertoires showed an apparent similarity that was greater among patients than among healthy donors. Within each of all four CD4+ subsets, Type 1 diabetes patients had TCRB CDR3s that were moderately but significantly shorter.

Expressed TCRB transcripts were sequenced, since all the RNA that had been isolated was reverse transcribed. Method: immunoSEQ multiplex PCR; TCRdb's copy keeps in-frame clones and lacks some. The sample shows under 250,000 clones, approximately 15% of them seen only once. This clone was counted between two and nine times. What it recognizes is unknown. Germline V gene lookup returns CDR1 MNHEY and CDR2 SMNVEV (reference sequence). This CDR3 has 15 amino acids. V gave up 2 bases and J gave up 4 bases; unmatched junction bases: 5. The clonotype comes from a man under 40 with type 1 diabetes. The sample was naive CD4+ T cells from blood. The chain combines TRBV27 with TRBJ2-5; 9 nucleotides match TRBD2. In DNA form, the CDR3 reads TGTGCCAGCAGTTTAAATGCGGGAGGGGTAGAGACCCAGTACTTC. Residues: CASSLNAGGVETQYF.